The clone carrying this T cell receptor (beta chain) was detected only a few times. Its target is unknown. This sample is drawn from a study of beta chain features in type 1 diabetes. Across the study: Researchers looked at fewer than 110 million sorted cells across all samples.

Isolated RNA was reverse transcribed in full, so expressed TCRB transcripts were sequenced. Data came from immunoSEQ multiplex PCR; TCRdb stores just in-frame clones and leaves some out. The table includes 310,000 or so clones, approximately 10% detected once. Study-wide results and caveats: VDJ junctions from type 1 diabetes patients carried fewer insertions and larger deletions. In these data, an HLA type influence on TCRB rearrangement remained unresolved.

The CDR3 length is 15 residues. Per germline, CDR1 LGHNA and CDR2 YSLEER. Trimming left V 0 bases short and J 7 bases short, with 16 bases between. Input material: naive CD4+ T cells from blood. The chain links TRBV4-3 to TRBJ2-7, with a weak D call TRBD1 (5 bases). The clonotype originates from a woman younger than 45 in good health. CDR3 sequence (DNA): TGCGCCAGCAGCCAAGAAGGACAAAGTAGTAGGGAGCAGTACTTC. Its protein is CASSQEGQSSREQYF.